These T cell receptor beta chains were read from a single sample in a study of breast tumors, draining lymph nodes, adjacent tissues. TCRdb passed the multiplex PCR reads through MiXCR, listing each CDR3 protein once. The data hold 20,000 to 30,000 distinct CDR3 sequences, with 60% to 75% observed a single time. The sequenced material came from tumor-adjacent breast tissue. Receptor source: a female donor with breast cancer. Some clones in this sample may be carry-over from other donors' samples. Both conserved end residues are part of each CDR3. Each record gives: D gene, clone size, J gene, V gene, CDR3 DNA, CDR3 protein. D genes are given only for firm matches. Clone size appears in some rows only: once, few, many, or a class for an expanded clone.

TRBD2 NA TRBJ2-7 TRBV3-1 TGTGCCAGCAGCCGAACCGCACTAGCGGGGAGCTCCTACGAGCAGTACTTC CASSRTALAGSSYEQYF
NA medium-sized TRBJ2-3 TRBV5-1 TGCGCCAGCAGCTTGGCAGATACGCAGTATTTT CASSLADTQYF
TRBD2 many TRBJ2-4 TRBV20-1 TGCAGTGCCAGCGTACTAGCGGGAGAGGGTAGAGGCAAAAACATTCAGTACTTC CSASVLAGEGRGKNIQYF
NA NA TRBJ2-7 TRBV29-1 TGCAGCGTTGCGCACGGAGGGGACGAGCAGTACTTC CSVAHGGDEQYF
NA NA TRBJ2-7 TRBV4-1 TGCGCCAGCAGCCAAGAGGGCAGGGACACCTACGAGCAGTACTTC CASSQEGRDTYEQYF
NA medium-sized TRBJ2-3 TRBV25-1 TGTGCCAGCAGTGGGAGGACTGGACCTACTAGCACAGATACGCAGTATTTT CASSGRTGPTSTDTQYF
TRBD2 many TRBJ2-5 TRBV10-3 TGTGCCATCATTCGTTTTAGCGGGAGATTTTCAGAGACCCAGTACTTC CAIIRFSGRFSETQYF
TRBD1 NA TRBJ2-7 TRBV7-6 TGTGCCAGCAGCTTAGTTCCGGGACAGACCTACGAGCAGTACTTC CASSLVPGQTYEQYF
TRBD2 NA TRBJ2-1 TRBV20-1 TGCAGTGCTAGTGGACTAGAGGGCGATGAGCAGTTCTTC CSASGLEGDEQFF
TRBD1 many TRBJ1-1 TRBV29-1 TGCAGCGGACGACAGGGTTTCATGAACACTGAAGCTTTCTTT CSGRQGFMNTEAFF
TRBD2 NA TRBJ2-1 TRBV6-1 TGTGCCAGCAGTGATTTTAGCGGGAGGGCCTCAAATGAGCAGTTCTTC CASSDFSGRASNEQFF
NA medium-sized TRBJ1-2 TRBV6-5 TGTGCCAGCAGTCTCACAGGGTTGCGAGGCTACACCTTC CASSLTGLRGYTF
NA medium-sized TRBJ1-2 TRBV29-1 TGCAGCGTGGGGGCGCGGGGGAATGGCTACACCTTC CSVGARGNGYTF
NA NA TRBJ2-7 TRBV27 TGTGCCAGCAGTTTCTCATCCTTGGAGGGACGGGCCAGGGAGCAGTACTTC CASSFSSLEGRAREQYF
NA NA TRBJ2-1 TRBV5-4 TGTGCCAGCAGCTCACAGGCGGTCAAGTGGTTCTTC CASSSQAVKWFF
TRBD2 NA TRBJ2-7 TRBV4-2 TGTGCCAGCAGCCAAGATAGCGGGGGCTACGAGCAGTACTTC CASSQDSGGYEQYF
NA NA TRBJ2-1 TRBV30 TGTGCCTGGAATACAGCCGACCCTGGTGAGCAGTTCTTC CAWNTADPGEQFF
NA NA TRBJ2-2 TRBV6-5 TGTGCCAGCAGTTACTCGATGGCGAACACCGGGGAGCTGTTTTTT CASSYSMANTGELFF
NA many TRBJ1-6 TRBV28 TGTGCCAGCAGTTCCCCCCCGAGAGGTAACTCACCCCTCCACTTT CASSSPPRGNSPLHF
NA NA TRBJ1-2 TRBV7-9 TGTGCCAGCAGCTTGGGCGGGGCTGACTATGGCTACACCTTC CASSLGGADYGYTF
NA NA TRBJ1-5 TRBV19 TGTGCCAGTAGTATAGACCTAGATCAGCCCCAGCATTTT CASSIDLDQPQHF
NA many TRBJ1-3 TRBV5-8 TGTGCCAGCAGCTTCAACGGGCTCTCTGGAAACACCATATATTTT CASSFNGLSGNTIYF
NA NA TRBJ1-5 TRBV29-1 TGCAGCGTTGAACGGATTCCCCAGCATTTT CSVERIPQHF
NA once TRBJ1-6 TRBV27 TGTGCCAGCAGTTTAAGCTCCTATAATTCACCCCTCCACTTT CASSLSSYNSPLHF
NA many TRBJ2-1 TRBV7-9 TGTGCCAGCAGCTTACCCGGCTTACCCTACAATGAGCAGTTCTTC CASSLPGLPYNEQFF
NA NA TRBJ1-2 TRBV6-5 TGTGCCAGCAGCAAGGGGGGCATCTATGGCTACACCTTC CASSKGGIYGYTF
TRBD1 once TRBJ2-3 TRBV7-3 TGTGCCAGCAGCACTGGACAGGGGATCGGCACAGATACGCAGTATTTT CASSTGQGIGTDTQYF
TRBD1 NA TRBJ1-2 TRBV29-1 TGCGGCGTTGATAACGGACAGGGATTTGATGGCTACACCTTC CGVDNGQGFDGYTF
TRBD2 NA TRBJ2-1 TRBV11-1 TGTGCCAGCAGCTTAGGGGGGACTAGCGGGATAGATGAGCAGTTCTTC CASSLGGTSGIDEQFF
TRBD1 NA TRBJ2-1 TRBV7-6 TGTGCCAGCAGCTCGGGACAGAGCTACAATGAGCAGTTCTTC CASSSGQSYNEQFF
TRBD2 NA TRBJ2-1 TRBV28 TGTGCCAGCAGTGGTTCAGCCTTAGCGGGACGCCGAGACGATGAGCAGTTCTTC CASSGSALAGRRDDEQFF
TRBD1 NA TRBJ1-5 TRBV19 TGTGCCAGTAGCTCTATGACAGGGGCTCAGCCCCAGCATTTT CASSSMTGAQPQHF
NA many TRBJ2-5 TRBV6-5 TGTGCCAGCAGTTACGAGAGGGGGGAGACCCAGTACTTC CASSYERGETQYF
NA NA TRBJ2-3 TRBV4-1 TGCGCCAGCAGCCAAATCGAACAGGGCGGTACGCAGTATTTT CASSQIEQGGTQYF
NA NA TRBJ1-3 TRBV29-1 TGCAGCGTACGAGGGGGGGCGCGTGGAAACACCATATATTTT CSVRGGARGNTIYF
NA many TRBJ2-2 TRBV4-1 TGCGCCAGCAGCCAAGAAGGATACACCGGGGAGCTGTTTTTT CASSQEGYTGELFF
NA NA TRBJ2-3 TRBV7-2 TGTGCCAGCAGCTTAGAGTGGGTGTACACAGATACGCAGTATTTT CASSLEWVYTDTQYF
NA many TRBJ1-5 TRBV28 TGTGCCAGCAGTTCAGGGGAACTTAGCAATCAGCCCCAGCATTTT CASSSGELSNQPQHF
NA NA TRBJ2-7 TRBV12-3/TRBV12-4 TGTGCCAGCAGTAACCGGACAGTACGCTACGAGCAGTACTTC CASSNRTVRYEQYF
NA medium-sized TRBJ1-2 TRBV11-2 TGTGCCAGCAGCTTAGAATTCGGACAGAGCTATGGCTACACCTTC CASSLEFGQSYGYTF
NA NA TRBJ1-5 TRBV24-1 TGTGCCACCAGTGATCCCTCGAGTCCCAATCAGCCCCAGCATTTT CATSDPSSPNQPQHF
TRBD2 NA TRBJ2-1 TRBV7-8 TGTGCCAGCAGCTTAGGGACTAGCGGGATGGGGCGGCAGTTCTTC CASSLGTSGMGRQFF
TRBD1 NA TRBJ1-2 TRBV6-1 TGTGCCAGCAGTGCCGAGGTTGGGGACAGGGACGGCTACACCTTC CASSAEVGDRDGYTF
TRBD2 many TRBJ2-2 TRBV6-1 TGTGCCAGCAGAGGCCGTCAGGCGGGGGGGGGAAACACCGGGGAGCTGTTTTTT CASRGRQAGGGNTGELFF
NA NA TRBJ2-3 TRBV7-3 TGTGCCAGCAGCTTAGAGGGGGGAGTTCCAGATACGCAGTATTTT CASSLEGGVPDTQYF
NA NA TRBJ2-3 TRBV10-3 TGTGCCATCAGTGGGAAGATTGGTACAGATACGCAGTATTTT CAISGKIGTDTQYF
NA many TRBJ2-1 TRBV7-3 TGTGCCAGCAGCTTACATCAGGGCAACAATGAGCAGTTCTTC CASSLHQGNNEQFF
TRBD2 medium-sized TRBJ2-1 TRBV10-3 TGTGCCATCAGTGAAGTCCTAGCGGGAGGGGGGGGTGAGCAGTTCTTC CAISEVLAGGGGEQFF
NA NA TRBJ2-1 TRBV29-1 TGCAGCGGAGCCCACAATGAGCAGTTCTTC CSGAHNEQFF
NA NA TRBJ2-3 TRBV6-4 TGTGCCAGCAGTGATGGGAATACAGATACGCAGTATTTT CASSDGNTDTQYF
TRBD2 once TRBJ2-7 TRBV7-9 TGTGCCAGCAGCTTGGACGGGGGGTCCTACGAGCAGTACTTC CASSLDGGSYEQYF
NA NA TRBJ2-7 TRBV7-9 TGTGCCAGCAGCCCGCCATTCGGGGGCTACGAGCAGTACTTC CASSPPFGGYEQYF
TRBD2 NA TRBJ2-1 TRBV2 TGTGCCAGCAGGGTTACTAGCGGGAGATACAATGAGCAGTTCTTC CASRVTSGRYNEQFF
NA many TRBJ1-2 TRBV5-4 TGTGCCAGCAGCGGAGGGGGGGCGGACGTCTATGGCTACACCTTC CASSGGGADVYGYTF
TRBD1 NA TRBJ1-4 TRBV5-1 TGCGCCAGCAGCCAGGGACAGGGGGCCGGAAAACTGTTTTTT CASSQGQGAGKLFF
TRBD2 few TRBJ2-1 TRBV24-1 TGTGCCACCAGTGATCCGGGACTAGCGGGAGGAAGTGTGCATGAGCAGTTCTTC CATSDPGLAGGSVHEQFF
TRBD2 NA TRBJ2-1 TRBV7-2 TGTGCCAGCGGCTTAGTGCTAGCGGGAGGGCCGGGTGAGCAGTTCTTC CASGLVLAGGPGEQFF
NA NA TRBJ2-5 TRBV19 TGTGCCAGTAGTACCGCAGGAAACCGCCAAGAGACCCAGTACTTC CASSTAGNRQETQYF